The source of this TCR beta chain is a study of cytomegalovirus exposure and HLA in healthy donors (dated by TCRdb to the late 2010s). Context from the whole study: An earlier analysis of roughly 570 of the donors reported 250 to 300 Gb of sequence data and around 120 million unique TCR beta sequences obtained from about 200 million T cells. About 300 gigabases of sequencing data and 91 million or so unique TCR sequences made up an early release that covered under 750 HLA-typed donors. The genetic ancestry cluster associated with self-reported Caucasian donors included about four fifths of the 300 to 400 genotyped donors. The study aimed to test whether signatures of past pathogen exposure could be identified by cataloging public T cell receptors. The study profiled the T cell repertoires of 666 subjects by immunosequencing and related them to cytomegalovirus serostatus. A separate validation cohort of over a hundred different subjects was used in addition to the 666-subject first cohort. High-throughput TCR immunosequencing, statistical association of individual TCRs with disease status, and machine learning were combined to predict cytomegalovirus infection status. To study patterns of TCR occurrence, a later analysis re-analyzed previously published TCR beta repertoires from around 660 donors and added high-resolution HLA genotyping. In the later analysis, no new phenotypic data were used to find candidate immune exposures; instead, reliance was placed on TCR beta sequences and their occurrence across donors. An earlier analysis of several hundred of the donors used high-throughput TCR beta sequencing to judge whether each TCR beta V gene segment behaved as functional or pseudogenic. Donor age, sex, ethnicity and CMV serostatus were compiled together with the repertoire data. A later genetic analysis took genome-wide SNP genotypes for about 65% of the roughly 670 donors and used that subset as a discovery cohort. Every discovery cohort repertoire had been produced on one sequencing platform. Class I and class II HLA loci were covered by the typing at four-digit resolution. Typing coverage varied by locus: roughly 620-630 donors for A, B, C, DRB1 and DQB1; approximately 560 for DQA1; 600 to 610 for DPA1; fewer than 480 for DPB1. Four to six DR-DQ haplotypes were handled as single units for association and clustering, since linkage in the cohort was strong. Among some 400 genotyped donors of the cohort, an average of roughly 230,000 unique TCR beta nucleotide sequences was sequenced per donor, of which about 19% were non-productive. Study-wide conclusions, independent of this receptor: A further reported finding was that TCR beta sequences accurately predicted the HLA-A and HLA-B alleles for most subjects in the first cohort. A later genetic analysis reported fewer N-insertions in productive TCRs among donors in an Asian-associated ancestry cluster than the roughly 700-donor mean. The study gave a list of roughly 150 TCR beta chains associated with cytomegalovirus. A few of the identified cytomegalovirus-associated TCR beta chains were confirmed in vitro to be specific for cytomegalovirus antigens. The presence/absence analyses assumed that sequencing depth was roughly uniform across donors, and that assumption may not be true. At a false discovery rate of 0.05, a later analysis linked under 20,000 TCR beta sequences to specific HLA alleles. Because HLA typing was unavailable for some donors at each locus, only the typed subset was used in association tests. The classifier was reported to diagnose cytomegalovirus status with high specificity and sensitivity in both the original and validation cohorts. In a later analysis, HLA-associated TCR beta chains showed more clonal expansion and lower generation probabilities than non-associated chains that were equally common. About 17 rarely observed V segments, including chromosome 9 orphons, were excluded from the earlier analysis of several hundred of the donors because counts were too low. The only immune exposure information available for the cohort was CMV serostatus. In a later analysis, TCR association rates were found to vary across HLA loci, with the most associated TCRs seen for DRB1 alleles and the fewest for HLA-C alleles. A cluster of highly shared sequence variants was judged likely to be a technical artifact of the sequencing pipeline. When HLA alleles, especially DR and DQ, strongly co-occurred, attributing TCR associations to individual alleles was difficult. A later genetic analysis associated a missense DCLRE1C variant with V-gene and J-gene trimming of TCR beta chains, and an independent cohort replicated the association. In a later analysis, several top co-occurrence clusters were reported to appear linked to parvovirus B19, influenza, CMV and Epstein-Barr virus. Correlated functional status among segregating V segments might reflect linkage disequilibrium, but an unknown experimental factor could not be ruled out. The authors suggested that the approach could potentially be generalized to other disease states and immunological phenotypes. Across donors, most TCR sequences were observed very rarely, whereas some public TCRs were present in many individuals. In this cohort, only TCR beta chains were sequenced, and detectable features were limited by the absence of alpha or paired-chain data. Some IMGT-functional V segments, including TRBV6-2 and TRBV6-3, could not be told apart with the 87-base-pair reads, so those segments were excluded. A later analysis found that most CMV-associated TCR beta chains appeared HLA-restricted, with HLA associations seemingly driven largely by CMV exposure. In an earlier analysis of approximately 590 of the donors, most TCR beta V segments appeared in productive rearrangements about 87% or about 30% of the time, broadly matching IMGT annotations.

The cohort consisted of approximately 690 healthy bone marrow donors. Cohort members were all nominally healthy when sampled, although unrecorded immune exposures were likely present. The donor was CMV seropositive and was included in the group of about 290 seropositive cohort members. Each donor provided a peripheral blood sample, and peripheral blood mononuclear cells were used for TCR beta sequencing. The Qiagen DNeasy Blood Extraction Kit was used to extract genomic DNA from the blood cell samples. The CDR3, from cysteine to phenylalanine, totals 18 residues. Only the CDR3 region is kept as DNA, spanning 54 bases read in frame from base 1. CDR1 SGDLS and CDR2 YYNGEE were looked up in the germline V gene. Clipping removes 0 bases from V and 4 bases from J, with 8 as the unmatched junction base count. No count is logged; frequency rates this clone as medium-sized (0.01 to 0.1%). Its cognate antigen has yet to be identified.

Libraries were made using the immunoSEQ multiplex PCR assay. For the multiplex PCR, a mixture combining 60 forward primers for TCR Vbeta segments and 13 reverse primers for TCR Jbeta segments was used. Amplification of the CDR3 region of rearranged TCR beta genes was performed with a multiplex PCR assay on genomic DNA. The Illumina HiSeq System was used to sequence the amplified TCR beta libraries as 87-base-pair reads. Regarding the original processing steps: A later analysis tallied 75 million to 95 million unique TCR beta chains across the approximately 670 repertoires, and about 12 million of those chains were shared by two or more donors. A nearest-neighbor algorithm error-corrected the raw reads and collapsed the reads into unique sequences, merging closely related sequences to remove PCR and sequencing errors. CDR3 sequences were aligned to IMGT reference sequences to assign V, D and J gene segments. For a sequence to be retained, a match of at least six nucleotides to both a V gene segment and a J gene segment was required. Rearrangements were called productive when the CDR3 lacked stop codons and stayed in frame with V and J; all others were non-productive. Following IMGT convention, CDR3 was defined as the stretch from the second conserved V-encoded cysteine to the conserved J-encoded phenylalanine. Sequences without an unambiguous match to a single V gene segment were excluded from the earlier analysis of approximately 560 of the donors. In an earlier analysis of more than 500 of the donors, a V segment was called functional when productive rearrangements were above 56.7%, and segregating when the standard deviation between donors exceeded 5%. A statistical classification framework was built to diagnose cytomegalovirus status from the catalog of TCR beta chain sequences. A later analysis assigned V and J genes by comparing TCR nucleotide sequences with IMGT/GENE-DB human TR gene sequences. A later analysis assigned CDR3 sequences and most-parsimonious VDJ recombination scenarios with the TCRdist pipeline. In a later analysis, every TCR beta chain was defined by the combination of its CDR3 amino acid sequence and its V-gene family, and reads without a unique V-gene family were dropped. A later analysis removed several hundred highly shared, low-generation-probability nucleotide sequences to deal with suspected cross-contamination and a sequencing artifact. For each public chain, a later analysis derived a clonal expansion index from normalized ranks of inferred template counts within each repertoire. A later analysis computed generation probabilities with a VDJ recombination model fitted to out-of-frame rearrangements, and checked the results against IGoR. A later analysis scored TCR-TCR, TCR-HLA and TCR-CMV co-occurrence with hypergeometric tests, applying a repertoire-size bias correction to TCR pairs. To estimate false discovery rates, a later analysis permuted the HLA or CMV assignments 20 times. In a later analysis, co-occurring TCRs were grouped using DBSCAN, and TCRdist sequence similarity was added for clustering within HLA-allele-positive subsets. Repertoires with fewer than 30,000 or more than 120,000 public chains were left out of co-occurrence clustering, as were four to six repertoires with anomalous nucleotide sharing. TCRdb took this table from immuneACCESS and kept in-frame rearrangements with V and J called. Such tables lack part of the clones; where checked against another copy, unresolved V genes explain under half of the gap, and the rest is unexplained. The V and J calls and clone size come from that table; D and trimming were worked out from the DNA. The table for this sample records some 75,000 clones. The ten biggest clones cover roughly 8% of the sample.

This receptor was obtained from a female donor in good health and CMV-seropositive. The sample consisted of PBMCs. The chain was built from TRBV9 and TRBJ2-3, and 13 bases in between align with TRBD2. The DNA sequence is given as TGTGCCAGCAGCGTAGGGGGACTAGCGGGGAGGCGCGCAGATACGCAGTATTTT. Translation gives CASSVGGLAGRRADTQYF.